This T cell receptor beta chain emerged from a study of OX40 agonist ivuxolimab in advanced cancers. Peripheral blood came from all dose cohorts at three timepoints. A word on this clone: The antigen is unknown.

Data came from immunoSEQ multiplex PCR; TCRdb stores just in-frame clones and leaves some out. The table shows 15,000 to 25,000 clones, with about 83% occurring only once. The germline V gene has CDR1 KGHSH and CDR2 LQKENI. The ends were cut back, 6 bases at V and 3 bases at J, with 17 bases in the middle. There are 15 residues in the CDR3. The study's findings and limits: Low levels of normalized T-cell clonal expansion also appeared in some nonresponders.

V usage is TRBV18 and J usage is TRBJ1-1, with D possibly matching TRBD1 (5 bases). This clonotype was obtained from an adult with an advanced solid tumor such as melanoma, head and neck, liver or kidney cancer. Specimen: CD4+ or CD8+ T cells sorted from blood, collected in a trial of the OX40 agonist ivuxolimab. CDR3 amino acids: CASSTLGVQDTEAFF. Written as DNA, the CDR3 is TGTGCCAGCTCGACCCTCGGCGTACAGGACACTGAAGCTTTCTTT.